This TCR beta chain is drawn from a study of chemoradiotherapy in HPV16-positive cancers. Across the study: Functional T-cell assays on a couple of HPV16-positive patients' cells defined candidate HPV-specific clones and common TCR motifs. Study-level findings and limits: During treatment, candidate HPV-specific clones and E7-related motifs expanded in tumor. Only two HPV16-positive patients supplied the functional HPV-specificity definition.

The germline V and J ends were trimmed by 8 bases and 8 bases, with 21 bases remaining between them. In germline, CDR1 is LNHDA, CDR2 SQIVND (reference sequence). The CDR3 consists of 14 residues. Sequencing was performed with immunoSEQ multiplex PCR; in TCRdb, only in-frame clones are kept and a portion is missing. The table lists tens of thousands of clones, around 87% of them singletons. As concerns this clone: Its antigen is currently unknown.

The chain has TRBV19 and TRBJ1-2, with D perhaps TRBD1 (6 bases). The TCR originated in a human donor with HPV-associated anogenital cancer. The sequencing used blood, collected from a patient who underwent chemoradiotherapy. The CDR3 bases are TGTGCCAGTGTGGGACAAGGGGTTCTTTGGGGCTACACCTTC. This translates into CASVGQGVLWGYTF.